What follows is one T cell receptor beta chain and its context. The data stem from a study of blood T cell repertoires in COVID-19. Germline CDR1 is LNHDA and CDR2 is SQIVND (reference sequence). V lost 4 bases to trimming and J lost 7 bases; unmatched junction nucleotides: 12. This CDR3 region has 16 residues. Individuals aged about 18 to 90 years were recruited from 24 US areas. Self-reported history from a screening survey and questionnaire set each donor's cohort. Cohort 3 donors counted as recovered after two negative PCRs, clearance, or resolved symptoms. In the authors' workflow: Amplification with reference gene primers provided the estimates of nucleated cell counts. TCRdb's table, derived via immunoSEQ multiplex PCR, lists solely in-frame clones and lacks some. That table gives V, J and clone size, and the DNA gave D and trimming. The table lists more than 300,000 clones, roughly 90% of them singletons.

This TCR came from a woman aged 30 to 39 who had recovered from COVID-19. The chain combines TRBV19 with TRBJ2-1; 8 nucleotides align to TRBD2. Source material: PBMCs or T cells enriched from blood (not recorded which). CDR3 sequence reads: CASSKTPSGSPNEQFF. CDR3 bases: TGTGCCAGTAGTAAGACTCCAAGCGGGAGTCCTAATGAGCAGTTCTTC. Full variable domain (missing parts from reference TRBV19 and TRBJ2-1): DGGITQSPKYLFRKEGQNVTLSCEQNLNHDAMYWYRQDPGQGLRLIYYSQIVNDFQKGDIAEGYSVSREKKESFPLTVTSAQKNPTAFYLCASSKTPSGSPNEQFFGPGTRLTVL.